One T cell receptor (beta chain) is described in this entry. Whereas donors were nominally healthy upon sampling, unrecorded immune exposures were probable. The data are from a study of cytomegalovirus exposure and HLA in healthy donors. Researchers ran the PCR with 60 Vbeta and 13 Jbeta primers. Assay: immunoSEQ multiplex PCR; the TCRdb copy retains only in-frame clones and omits some. This table holds 150,000 or so clones, 60% to 80% found once. The CDR3 loop spans 13 amino acids. Germline CDR1 is GTSNPN and CDR2 is SVGIG (reference sequence). Trimming removed 1 base from V and 5 bases from J, with 9 bases in between.

Sequencing was carried out using PBMCs. The TCR sequence derives from a male donor in good health and CMV-seronegative. The V call is TRBV30, the J call TRBJ1-5, with a possible D match to TRBD1 (6 bases). The CDR3 spells CAWSGQDYQPQHF. The CDR3 bases are TGTGCCTGGAGTGGACAGGACTATCAGCCCCAGCATTTT.